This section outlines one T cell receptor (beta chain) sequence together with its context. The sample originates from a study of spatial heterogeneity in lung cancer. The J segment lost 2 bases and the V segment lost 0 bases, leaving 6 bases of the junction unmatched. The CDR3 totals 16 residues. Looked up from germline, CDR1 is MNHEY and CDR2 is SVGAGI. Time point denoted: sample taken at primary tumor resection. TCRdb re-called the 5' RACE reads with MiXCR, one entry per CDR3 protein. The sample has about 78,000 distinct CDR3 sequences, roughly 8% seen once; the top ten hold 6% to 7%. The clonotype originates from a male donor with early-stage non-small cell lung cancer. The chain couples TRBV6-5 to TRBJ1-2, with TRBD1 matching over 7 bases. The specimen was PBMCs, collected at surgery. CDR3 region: CASSYSKTGINYGYTF. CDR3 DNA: TGTGCCAGCAGTTACTCGAAGACAGGGATAAACTATGGCTACACCTTC.